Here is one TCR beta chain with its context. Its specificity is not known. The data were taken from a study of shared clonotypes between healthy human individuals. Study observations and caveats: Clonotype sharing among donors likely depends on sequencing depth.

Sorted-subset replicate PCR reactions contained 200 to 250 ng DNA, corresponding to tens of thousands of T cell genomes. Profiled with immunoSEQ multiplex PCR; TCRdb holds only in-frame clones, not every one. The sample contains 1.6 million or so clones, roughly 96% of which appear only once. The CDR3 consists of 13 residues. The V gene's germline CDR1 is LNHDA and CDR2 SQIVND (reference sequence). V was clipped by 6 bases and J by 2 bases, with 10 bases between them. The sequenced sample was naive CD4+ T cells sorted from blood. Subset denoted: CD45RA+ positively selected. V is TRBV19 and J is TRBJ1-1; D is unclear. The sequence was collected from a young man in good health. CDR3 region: CASSTWVNTEAFF. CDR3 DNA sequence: TGTGCCAGTAGCACCTGGGTCAACACTGAAGCTTTCTTT. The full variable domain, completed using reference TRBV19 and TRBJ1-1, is DGGITQSPKYLFRKEGQNVTLSCEQNLNHDAMYWYRQDPGQGLRLIYYSQIVNDFQKGDIAEGYSVSREKKESFPLTVTSAQKNPTAFYLCASSTWVNTEAFFGQGTRLTVV.